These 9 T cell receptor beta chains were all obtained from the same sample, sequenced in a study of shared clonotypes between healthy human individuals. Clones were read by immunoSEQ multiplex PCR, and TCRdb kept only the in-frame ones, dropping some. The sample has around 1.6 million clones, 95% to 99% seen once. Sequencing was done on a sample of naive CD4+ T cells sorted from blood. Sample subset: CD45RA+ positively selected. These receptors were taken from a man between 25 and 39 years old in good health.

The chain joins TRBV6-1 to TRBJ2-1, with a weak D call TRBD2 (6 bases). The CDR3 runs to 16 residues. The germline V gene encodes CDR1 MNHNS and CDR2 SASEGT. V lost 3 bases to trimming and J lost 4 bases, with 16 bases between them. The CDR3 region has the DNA TGTGCCAGCAGTGAGGGACCCTCACTAGCTTACAATGAGCAGTTCTTC. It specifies CASSEGPSLAYNEQFF.

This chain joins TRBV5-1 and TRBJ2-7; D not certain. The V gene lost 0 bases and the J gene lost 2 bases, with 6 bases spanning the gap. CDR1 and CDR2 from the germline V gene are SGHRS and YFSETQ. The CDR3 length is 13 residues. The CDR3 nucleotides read TGCGCCAGCAGCTTGGCTCCAGCCTACGAGCAGTACTTC. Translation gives CASSLAPAYEQYF.

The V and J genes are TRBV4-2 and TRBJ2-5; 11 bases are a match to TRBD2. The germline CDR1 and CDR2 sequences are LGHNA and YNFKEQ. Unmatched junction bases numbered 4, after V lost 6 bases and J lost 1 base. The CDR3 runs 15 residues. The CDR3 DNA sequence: TGTGCCAGCAGACCGACTAGCGGGGCCCAAGAGACCCAGTACTTC. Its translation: CASRPTSGAQETQYF.

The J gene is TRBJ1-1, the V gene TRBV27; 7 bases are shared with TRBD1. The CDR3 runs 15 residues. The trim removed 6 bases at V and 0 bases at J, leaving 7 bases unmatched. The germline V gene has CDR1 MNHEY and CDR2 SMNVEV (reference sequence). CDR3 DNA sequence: TGTGCCAGCAGGTCCGGACAGGTGATGAACACTGAAGCTTTCTTT. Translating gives CASRSGQVMNTEAFF.

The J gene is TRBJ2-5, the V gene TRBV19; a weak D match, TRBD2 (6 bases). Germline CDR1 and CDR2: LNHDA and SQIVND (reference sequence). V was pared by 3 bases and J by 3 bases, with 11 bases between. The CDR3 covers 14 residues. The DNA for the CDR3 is TGTGCCAGTAGTATTGGAGCGGGCGAAGAGACCCAGTACTTC. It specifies CASSIGAGEETQYF.

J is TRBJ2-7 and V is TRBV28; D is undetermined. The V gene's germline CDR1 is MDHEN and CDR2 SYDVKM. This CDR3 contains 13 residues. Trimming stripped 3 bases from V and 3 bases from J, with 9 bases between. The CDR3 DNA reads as TGTGCCAGCAGTTTGGGCCGGTTCTACGAGCAGTACTTC. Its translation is CASSLGRFYEQYF.

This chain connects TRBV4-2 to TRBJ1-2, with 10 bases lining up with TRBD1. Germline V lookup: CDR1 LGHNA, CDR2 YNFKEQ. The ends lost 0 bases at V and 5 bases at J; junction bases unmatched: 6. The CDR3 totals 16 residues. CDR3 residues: CASSQETGGAEYGYTF. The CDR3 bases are TGTGCCAGCAGCCAAGAGACAGGGGGCGCAGAGTATGGCTACACCTTC.

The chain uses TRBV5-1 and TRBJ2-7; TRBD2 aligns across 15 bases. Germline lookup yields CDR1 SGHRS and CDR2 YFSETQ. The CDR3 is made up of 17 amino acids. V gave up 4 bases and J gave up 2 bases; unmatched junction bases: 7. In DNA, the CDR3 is TGCGCCAGCAGCGCCGGACTAGCGGGAGGGAAACCCTACGAGCAGTACTTC. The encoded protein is CASSAGLAGGKPYEQYF.

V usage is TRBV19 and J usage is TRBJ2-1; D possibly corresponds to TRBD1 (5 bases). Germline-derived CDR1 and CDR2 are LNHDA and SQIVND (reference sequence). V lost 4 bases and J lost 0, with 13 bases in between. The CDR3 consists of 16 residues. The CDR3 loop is CASSTIGATSYNEQFF. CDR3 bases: TGTGCCAGTAGTACGATAGGGGCCACCTCCTACAATGAGCAGTTCTTC.